The 4 T cell receptor beta chains reported below all come from one sample, sequenced in a study of blood T cell repertoires in COVID-19. Clones were read by immunoSEQ multiplex PCR, and TCRdb kept only the in-frame ones, dropping some. The sample consists of about 200,000 clones, around 85% of them appearing once. The source material was peripheral blood. Every receptor here comes from a woman of 80 years or more with acute or convalescent COVID-19.

The chain couples TRBV12-5 to TRBJ1-6; 10 nucleotides match TRBD1. The CDR3 runs 16 residues. Trimming removed 0 bases from V and 10 bases from J; junction bases left unmatched: 6. Looked up from germline, CDR1 is LGHNT and CDR2 is FRNRAP. The chain's CDR3 is CASGLVVGTGVSPLHF. The CDR3 coding sequence is TGTGCTAGTGGTTTGGTAGTTGGGACAGGGGTCTCACCCCTCCACTTT.

The gene calls are TRBV29-1 and TRBJ1-1; no clear D. CDR3 size: 13 residues. Trimming pared 0 bases from V and 2 bases from J, leaving 7 bases between. Germline V gives CDR1 SQVTM, CDR2 ANQGSEA. The CDR3 sequence: CSVEEPVNTEAFF. The CDR3 DNA is TGCAGCGTTGAAGAGCCGGTTAACACTGAAGCTTTCTTT.

In this sample, this clone turned up a few times. The chain recombines TRBV15 with TRBJ2-5; tentative D call: TRBD2 (7 bases). V lost 2 bases to trimming and J lost 4 bases, with 17 bases between them. The CDR3 runs 16 residues. Germline CDR1 LNHNV, CDR2 YYDKDF (reference sequence). CDR3 coding DNA: TGTGCCACCAGCAGACCCCGGGGGCGGGAGAGAGAGACCCAGTACTTC. Residues: CATSRPRGRERETQYF.

The sample holds a few counts of this clone. CDR3 region: CASSFVAGGYNEQFF. The CDR3, as DNA: TGTGCCAGCAGCTTCGTAGCGGGGGGGTACAATGAGCAGTTCTTC. The V call is TRBV7-2, the J call TRBJ2-1, with TRBD2 matching over 11 bases. The germline V gene encodes CDR1 SGHTA and CDR2 FQGNSA. The V gene end was trimmed by 3 bases and the J gene end by 4 bases; junction bases not matched to a gene: 2. CDR3 length equals 15 residues.